The entry below describes one TCR beta chain. The sample comes from a study of blood T cell repertoires in COVID-19. Study-wide context: Spain, Italy and the United States supplied samples that represented acute and convalescent COVID-19.

This CDR3 contains 12 residues. V lost 3 bases and J 9 bases, leaving 12 bases between the germline ends. How the authors handled the data: Reference gene primer amplification gave estimated nucleated cell counts. The assay was immunoSEQ multiplex PCR, and TCRdb's table has in-frame clones only and misses some. The V and J calls and clone size come from that table; D and trimming were worked out from the DNA. The profile covers 90,000 to 110,000 clones, with about 76% appearing a single time and just under 20% taken by the ten largest. The sample was peripheral blood. V is TRBV12-3 or TRBV12-4 and J is TRBJ2-7; tentatively, D is TRBD1 (6 bases). This receptor was identified in a woman in her seventies with acute or convalescent COVID-19. In DNA, the CDR3 is TGTGCCAGCAGTTTTGAGGGGGTCGTGCAGTACTTC. It is translated as CASSFEGVVQYF.